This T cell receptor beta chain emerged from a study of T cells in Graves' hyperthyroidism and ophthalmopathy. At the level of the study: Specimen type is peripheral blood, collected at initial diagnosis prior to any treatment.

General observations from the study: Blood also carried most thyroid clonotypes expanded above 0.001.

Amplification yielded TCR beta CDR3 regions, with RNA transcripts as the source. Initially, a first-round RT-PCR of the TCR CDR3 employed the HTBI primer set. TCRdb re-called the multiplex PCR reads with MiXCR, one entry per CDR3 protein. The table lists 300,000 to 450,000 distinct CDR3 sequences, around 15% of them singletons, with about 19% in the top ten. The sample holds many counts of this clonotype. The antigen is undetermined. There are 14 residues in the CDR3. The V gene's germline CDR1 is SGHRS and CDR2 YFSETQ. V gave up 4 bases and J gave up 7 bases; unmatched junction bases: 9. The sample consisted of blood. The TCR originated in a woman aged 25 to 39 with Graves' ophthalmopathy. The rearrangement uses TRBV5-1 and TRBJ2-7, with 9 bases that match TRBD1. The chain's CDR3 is CASSSGTGLYEQYF. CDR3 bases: TGCGCCAGCAGCAGCGGGACAGGGTTATATGAGCAGTACTTC.